This TCR beta chain was sequenced for a study of Graves' ophthalmopathy and Graves' hyperthyroidism. Whole-study results and caveats: Blood repertoires reportedly contained most expanded thyroid clonotypes above 0.001 frequency. With a specificity of about 73% and a sensitivity of 60% to 71%, the model predicted ophthalmopathy progression.

CDR1 is SNHLY and CDR2 is FYNNEI in the germline V gene. This CDR3 is built from 14 residues. Diagnosis relied on clinical symptoms, serum thyroxine, TRAb, thyroid ultrasound and orbital computed tomography. Using RNA transcripts, the TCR beta CDR3 regions were amplified. Second-round multiplex PCR came after first-round RT-PCR with HTBI primers. TCRdb redid the calling of the multiplex PCR reads with MiXCR, one entry per CDR3 protein. The data hold some 520,000 distinct CDR3 sequences, with approximately 15% observed a single time. The sample holds many counts of this clonotype. Its cognate antigen is unknown.

This receptor was taken from a woman younger than 45 with Graves' ophthalmopathy. The sequenced sample was blood. The chain recombines TRBV2 with TRBJ1-6; 7 nucleotides line up with TRBD1. CDR3 in amino acids: CANGRGQHNSPLHF. Here the CDR3 DNA reads TGTGCTAACGGACGGGGACAGCATAATTCACCCCTCCACTTT.